The rows below give T cell receptor beta chains drawn from one sample of a study of T cell responses to AZD1222 COVID-19 vaccine. This table comes from immunoSEQ multiplex PCR, and its TCRdb copy is limited to in-frame clones, with some not included. The repertoire holds over 95,000 clones, roughly 84% seen once, with 13% to 15% in the top ten. The sequences come from peripheral blood, collected 28 days after the second AZD1222 dose. Every receptor here comes from an adult who received the AZD1222 COVID-19 vaccine. The CDR3 runs from the conserved cysteine through the conserved F or W.

cdr3_aa v_call
CASSMTGVPDTQYF TRBV19
CASGGNTEAFF TRBV25-1
CASSRDRGHEQYF TRBV5-1
CAITGQGANTGELFF TRBV10-3
CASSLRTSGGVNEQFF TRBV3-1/TRBV3-2
CASSLGGRNRRGQLAHEQYF TRBV11-3
CASSEGRDLSEAFF TRBV6-1
CASSPVGQGYQPQHF TRBV18
CASSLKGSSSNQPQHF TRBV27
CASEDTGRGDTQYF TRBV6-5
CASSVEGGPYNEQFF TRBV9
CASTGQGTLNEKLFF TRBV2
CASALGAGGGGTDTQYF TRBV5-8
CASSPGGRTGYTF TRBV12-3/TRBV12-4
CASSHTGTNTGELFF TRBV7-2
CASALQGNGELFF TRBV7-2
CASSQVGQGVITGELFF TRBV4-1
CASSQDMGGGELFF TRBV4-3
CASSAGDASGYTF TRBV7-9
CASSYGQASNTEAFF TRBV18
CAWRDSWRAGTETGANVLTF TRBV30
CASSPSVQGKDEQFF TRBV18